This entry features one TCR beta chain sequence. The germline CDR1 and CDR2 sequences are MNHEY and SVGAGI. V was pared by 2 bases and J by 3 bases, with 10 bases between. CDR3 size: 14 residues. This specimen comes from a study of identical twins. No donor was unhealthy or non-Caucasian. Each CDR3 protein is one row after TCRdb ran MiXCR on the 5' RACE reads. Of over 500,000 distinct CDR3 sequences listed, around 20% are singletons. Separately, the same data were catalogued under a study of T cells expressing NK-cell markers. From that second work: Out of eight donors sequenced, seven tested HCMV-seropositive and the remaining one seronegative.

The chain uses TRBV6-5 and TRBJ2-5; D gene ambiguous. The sequenced material came from CD4+ T cells sorted from blood. This receptor was obtained from a woman aged 18-29 years in good health. This CDR3 is CASSYNGAEETQYF. Here the CDR3 DNA reads TGTGCCAGCAGTTACAACGGTGCAGAAGAGACCCAGTACTTC.